These 29 T cell receptor beta chains share one sample of origin, sequenced in a study of T cell responses to AZD1222 COVID-19 vaccine. Repertoires were generated with immunoSEQ multiplex PCR, while TCRdb's copy carries only in-frame clones and drops some. The sample records more than 100,000 clones, approximately 85% being singletons. The sequencing used peripheral blood, collected on day 0 of AZD1222 vaccination. These receptors were taken from an adult in good health.

For this clone: The junction does not match germline at one end; this may be a read error. The rearrangement joins TRBV5-5 to TRBJ1-2; possibly TRBD1 for D (6 bases). There are 13 residues in the CDR3. Germline-derived CDR1 and CDR2 are SGHKS and YYEKEE (reference sequence). CDR3 DNA sequence: TGTGCCAGCAGCTTAGGGTCACGAGGGGACACCTCATTC. This translates into CASSLGSRGDTSF.

This clone was counted only a few times. This chain links TRBV12-3 or TRBV12-4 with TRBJ2-7; TRBD1 matches 7 bases. V was pared by 5 bases and J by 1 base, with 2 bases of the junction left unmatched. This CDR3 spans 13 amino acids. CDR3 protein: CASSTGVSYEQYF. Written as DNA, the CDR3 is TGTGCCAGCAGTACAGGGGTATCCTACGAGCAGTACTTC.

The chain carries TRBV11-3 and TRBJ2-2; possibly TRBD1 for D (6 bases). The CDR3 extends over 16 amino acids. Germline CDR1 is SGHNT and CDR2 is YENEEA. The V end lost 5 bases, the J end lost 2 bases, and 15 bases lay between the germline ends. The CDR3 DNA follows: TGTGCCAGCAGCACCCGGACAGCGCTAAACACCGGGGAGCTGTTTTTT. As protein: CASSTRTALNTGELFF.

The rearrangement uses TRBV30 and TRBJ2-1; D not resolved. The CDR3 runs 13 residues. Trimming removed 4 bases from V and 6 bases from J, with 13 bases in between. Germline loops: CDR1 GTSNPN, CDR2 SVGIG (reference sequence). CDR3 protein: CAWKPQVGNEQFF. CDR3 in DNA: TGTGCCTGGAAGCCCCAAGTGGGCAATGAGCAGTTCTTC.

The V call is TRBV3-1 (or the pseudogene TRBV3-2), the J call TRBJ1-2, with no clear D. Trimming removed 7 bases from V and 5 bases from J, with 14 bases in between. CDR1 and CDR2 from the germline V gene are LGHDT and YNNKEL (reference sequence). The CDR3 is made up of 13 amino acids. CDR3 loop: CASNRGGGYGYTF. Written as DNA, the CDR3 is TGTGCCAGCAACCGAGGTGGAGGGTATGGCTACACCTTC.

The chain carries TRBV29-1 and TRBJ2-1; weak D call: TRBD1 (6 bases). The V gene's germline CDR1 is SQVTM and CDR2 ANQGSEA. The CDR3 spans 15 residues. The V gene lost 2 bases and the J gene lost 6 bases, with 17 bases spanning the gap. The CDR3 sequence: CSVEFMTGFPNEQFF. CDR3 bases: TGCAGCGTTGAATTCATGACAGGTTTCCCCAATGAGCAGTTCTTC.

This sequence joins TRBV6-2 or TRBV6-3 and TRBJ1-1, with D maybe TRBD1 (5 bases). V was cut by 2 bases and J by 7 bases, with 14 bases left in between. The CDR3 loop spans 14 amino acids. Germline loops: CDR1 MNHEY, CDR2 SVGEGT. For the CDR3, the DNA is TGTGCCAGCAGTTACGCCGGGAGGGGCTTTGAAGCTTTCTTT. Translating it yields CASSYAGRGFEAFF.

Regarding this clone: Other nucleotide sequences in the sample specify the same CDR3. The CDR3 DNA sequence: TGTGCCAGCAGCTTAGTTGCGGGGCCTGGAAACACCATATATTTT. Translated: CASSLVAGPGNTIYF. The chain is built from TRBV7-6 and TRBJ1-3; the D gene is possibly TRBD1 (5 bases). The V gene's germline CDR1 is SGHVS and CDR2 FNYEAQ. V was pared by 1 base and J by 2 bases, with 9 bases between. The CDR3 runs 15 residues.

The V call is TRBV19, the J call TRBJ1-4; D uncertain. The CDR3 is 13 amino acids. The germline V gene encodes CDR1 LNHDA and CDR2 SQIVND (reference sequence). V lost 7 bases and J 4 bases, leaving 10 bases between the germline ends. CDR3: CASTGPDNEKLFF. The CDR3 DNA reads TGTGCCAGTACCGGGCCAGATAATGAAAAACTGTTTTTT. The entire variable domain, with the rest obtained from reference TRBV19 and TRBJ1-4, is as follows: DGGITQSPKYLFRKEGQNVTLSCEQNLNHDAMYWYRQDPGQGLRLIYYSQIVNDFQKGDIAEGYSVSREKKESFPLTVTSAQKNPTAFYLCASTGPDNEKLFFGSGTQLSVL.

The chain links TRBV9 to TRBJ2-1; 12 nucleotides line up with TRBD2. V trimming: 3 bases; J trimming: 5 bases; junction bases outside the gene matches: 3. Germline-derived CDR1 and CDR2 are SGDLS and YYNGEE. CDR3 length: 15 residues. The CDR3 DNA is TGTGCCAGCAGCGCCAGGACTAGCGGGAACAATGAGCAGTTCTTC. Translated, it gives CASSARTSGNNEQFF.

J is TRBJ2-7 and V is TRBV12-2. TRBV12-2 is a pseudogene segment. The CDR3 spans 14 residues. CDR3 in DNA: TGTGCAAGTCGCGCCCCGACCGCCACTTACGAGCAGTACTTC. Protein sequence: CASRAPTATYEQYF.

The V gene is TRBV18, the J gene TRBJ1-1; the match to TRBD1 covers 7 bases. There are 15 residues in the CDR3. Germline V gives CDR1 KGHSH, CDR2 LQKENI. The V and J ends lost 3 bases and 4 bases, in that order; junction bases with no gene match: 8. The CDR3 DNA sequence: TGTGCCAGCTCACCCGCACAGGGGATAAGCACTGAAGCTTTCTTT. It translates to CASSPAQGISTEAFF.

The rearrangement joins TRBV10-2 to TRBJ1-1; D perhaps matches TRBD1 (5 bases). With 10 bases removed from V and 4 bases from J, the gap between germline ends came to 19 bases. The germline V gene has CDR1 WSHSY and CDR2 SAAADI. CDR3 length: 14 amino acids. CDR3 DNA: TGCGCCACCAGCACTTCCGGGGGTCGCACTGAAGCTTTCTTT. Encoded protein: CATSTSGGRTEAFF.

The chain combines TRBV5-4 with TRBJ2-1; maybe TRBD2 (5 bases). The CDR3 is 15 residues long. Looked up from germline, CDR1 is SGHNT and CDR2 is YYREEE (reference sequence). The V end lost 4 bases, the J end lost 5 bases, and 16 bases lay between the germline ends. This CDR3 is CASSPAGGKNNEQFF. DNA for the CDR3: TGTGCCAGCAGCCCTGCGGGTGGAAAGAACAATGAGCAGTTCTTC. Drawing the rest from reference TRBV5-4 and TRBJ2-1, the complete variable domain is ETGVTQSPTHLIKTRGQQVTLRCSSQSGHNTVSWYQQALGQGPQFIFQYYREEENGRGNFPPRFSGLQFPNYSSELNVNALELDDSALYLCASSPAGGKNNEQFFGPGTRLTVL.

The V and J genes are TRBV19 and TRBJ2-3, with D perhaps TRBD2 (7 bases). Trimming removed 8 bases from V and 5 bases from J, with 14 bases in between. Germline V gene lookup returns CDR1 LNHDA and CDR2 SQIVND (reference sequence). This CDR3 spans 13 amino acids. The CDR3 DNA sequence: TGTGCCAGTCGGAGGGGGGGTGAAGATACGCAGTATTTT. Amino acid sequence: CASRRGGEDTQYF.

This clone was detected only a few times. The J gene is TRBJ1-4, the V gene TRBV28; D ambiguous. With 5 bases removed from V and 12 bases from J, the gap between germline ends came to 22 bases. This CDR3 comprises 15 residues. Per the germline V gene, CDR1 is MDHEN and CDR2 is SYDVKM. In DNA, the CDR3 is TGTGCCAGCAGTCTTGAGAGAGCCCTTATTATTGAACTGTTTTTT. It encodes CASSLERALIIELFF.

CDR3 DNA sequence: TGTGCCAGCAGCCCTGGCGGGACCCAAGCCTACGAGCAGTACTTC. Translated: CASSPGGTQAYEQYF. The chain couples TRBV28 to TRBJ2-7, with a weak D call TRBD2 (6 bases). The V end was cut by 6 bases, the J end by 2 bases, with 17 bases between. CDR1 is MDHEN and CDR2 is SYDVKM in the germline V gene. The CDR3 spans 15 residues.

The rearrangement joins TRBV28 to TRBJ1-3; 9 bases fit TRBD1. The CDR3 has 16 residues. Per germline, CDR1 MDHEN and CDR2 SYDVKM. The junction had 8 bases not matched to a gene; V was cut back by 6 bases and J by 2 bases. The CDR3 sequence is CASRNRGRLAGNTIYF. The CDR3 DNA reads TGTGCCAGCAGGAACAGGGGGCGCCTGGCTGGAAACACCATATATTTT.

The J gene is TRBJ1-2, the V gene TRBV9, with 7 positions matching TRBD1. The trim removed 4 bases at V and 8 bases at J, leaving 11 bases unmatched. CDR3 length equals 14 residues. The germline CDR1 and CDR2 sequences are SGDLS and YYNGEE. The CDR3 sequence is CASSPTTGFRGYTF. Here the CDR3 DNA reads TGTGCCAGCAGCCCAACGACAGGGTTTCGCGGCTACACCTTC.

CDR3: CTSNEGQGRTPLHF. CDR3 DNA sequence: TGCACCAGCAACGAAGGACAGGGCAGGACACCCCTCCACTTT. The chain recombines TRBV1 with TRBJ1-6; whether TRBD1, the table's D call, matches the DNA was not checked. TRBV1 is marked as a pseudogene. The CDR3 has 14 amino acids.

This clone was observed at least ten times. The J gene is TRBJ1-1, the V gene TRBV28; D gene uncertain. The CDR3 extends over 14 amino acids. V lost 5 bases to trimming and J lost 2 bases, with 12 bases between them. Germline V CDR1 and CDR2: MDHEN, SYDVKM. This chain's CDR3 is CASSLLAPNTEAFF. In DNA, the CDR3 is TGTGCCAGCAGTCTTCTAGCCCCCAACACTGAAGCTTTCTTT.

The chain employs TRBV28 and TRBJ1-4, with 8 bases aligning to TRBD1. The CDR3 extends over 16 amino acids. Looked up from germline, CDR1 is MDHEN and CDR2 is SYDVKM. After removal of 6 bases from V and 10 bases from J, the junction contained 16 bases not matched to a gene. The CDR3 DNA is TGTGCCAGCAGCCTCCCCGGACAGGGAGGAGGTGGAAAACTGTTTTTT. Amino acids: CASSLPGQGGGGKLFF.

This clone appeared a single time. V gene TRBV10-3 combines with J gene TRBJ1-2; D is unresolved. Looked up from germline, CDR1 is ENHRY and CDR2 is SYGVKD. The CDR3 loop spans 15 amino acids. The V end was cut by 0 bases, the J end by 5 bases, with 13 bases between. This chain's CDR3 is CAISESRAREYGYTF. DNA for the CDR3: TGTGCCATCAGTGAGTCTCGGGCGCGGGAATATGGCTACACCTTC.

As to this clone: The identical CDR3 is also encoded by other nucleotide sequences in the sample. The J gene is TRBJ1-1, the V gene TRBV12-3 or TRBV12-4, with D maybe TRBD1 (5 bases). Trimming took off 5 bases at V and 2 bases at J, with 9 bases between the two ends. The CDR3 has 13 residues. This chain's CDR3 is CASSPTENTEAFF. In DNA, the CDR3 is TGTGCCAGCAGTCCGACAGAAAACACTGAAGCTTTCTTT.

This clone was recorded at least ten times. The rearrangement joins TRBV6-2 or TRBV6-3 to TRBJ2-7; possibly TRBD1 or TRBD2 for D (5 bases each). The CDR3 runs 13 residues. The germline V gene has CDR1 MNHEY and CDR2 SVGEGT. V dropped 6 bases and J dropped 2 bases, with 11 bases sitting between them. The CDR3 region has the DNA TGTGCCAGCAGCCGGGACGCAACCTACGAGCAGTACTTC. Its protein product is CASSRDATYEQYF.

V is TRBV6-5 and J is TRBJ2-3, with 11 bases identical to TRBD2. The J segment lost 3 bases and the V segment lost 5 bases, leaving 4 bases of the junction unmatched. There are 15 residues in the CDR3. The V gene's germline CDR1 is MNHEY and CDR2 SVGAGI. This chain's CDR3 is CASSPSGGSTDTQYF. CDR3 in DNA: TGTGCCAGCAGTCCTAGCGGGGGGAGTACAGATACGCAGTATTTT.

The chain combines TRBV7-9 with TRBJ2-6; D is uncertain. The CDR3 runs to 14 residues. Germline V gives CDR1 SEHNR, CDR2 FQNEAQ (reference sequence). The V gene lost 1 base and the J gene lost 4 bases, with 5 bases spanning the gap. The CDR3 spells CASSLGVGANVLTF. The CDR3 region has the DNA TGTGCCAGCAGCTTAGGGGTCGGGGCCAACGTCCTGACTTTC.

The gene calls are TRBV14 and TRBJ1-1; D not resolved. The CDR3 consists of 12 residues. V was pared by 0 bases and J by 8 bases, with 7 bases between. Germline CDR1 is SGHDN and CDR2 is FVKESK. CDR3 protein: CASSQERREAFF. The CDR3 DNA is TGTGCCAGCAGCCAAGAGCGGAGAGAAGCTTTCTTT.

J is TRBJ1-5 and V is TRBV2; 8 bases align to TRBD1. Trimming removed 6 bases from V and 5 bases from J; junction bases left unmatched: 6. The CDR3 runs 14 residues. Germline values: CDR1 SNHLY, CDR2 FYNNEI. The CDR3 bases are TGTGCCAGCAGCGCGGACAGGGCGGATCAGCCCCAGCATTTT. Translation gives CASSADRADQPQHF.